Listed here are 29 T cell receptor beta chains from one sample, sequenced in a study of PD-L1 blockade in urothelial cancer. This table comes from immunoSEQ multiplex PCR, and its TCRdb copy is limited to in-frame clones, with some not included. The profile shows fewer than 30,000 clones, almost 85% of them singletons. The input for sequencing was PBMCs, taken around atezolizumab (anti-PD-L1) treatment. The receptors derive from a man between 65 and 79 years old with urothelial cancer.

The V call is TRBV5-1, the J call TRBJ2-7; D is possibly TRBD2 (6 bases). The CDR3 is 13 amino acids. Germline CDR1 SGHRS, CDR2 YFSETQ. Trimming pared 5 bases from V and 3 bases from J, leaving 12 bases between. The CDR3 loop reads CASRREADYEQYF. DNA for the CDR3: TGCGCCAGCAGGCGGGAAGCGGACTACGAGCAGTACTTC.

V usage is TRBV15 and J usage is TRBJ1-5, with a possible D match to TRBD1 (5 bases). With 1 base removed from V and 3 bases from J, the gap between germline ends came to 10 bases. The CDR3 covers 15 residues. Germline values: CDR1 LNHNV, CDR2 YYDKDF (reference sequence). The CDR3 coding sequence is TGTGCCACCAGCAGAGGACAGCTAGTCAATCAGCCCCAGCATTTT. It encodes CATSRGQLVNQPQHF.

V usage is TRBV30 and J usage is TRBJ2-7; D might be TRBD1 (6 bases). V was trimmed by 3 bases and J by 9 bases, leaving 15 bases between them. CDR1 is GTSNPN and CDR2 is SVGIG in the germline V gene (reference sequence). The CDR3 spans 12 residues. CDR3 sequence (DNA): TGTGCCTGGAGCCCGGACAGCCGAGGGCAGTACTTC. This encodes CAWSPDSRGQYF.

In regard to this clone: A junction boundary mismatches the germline segment, possibly from a read error. CDR3: CASSLTGTQETQYF. DNA for the CDR3: TGTGCCAGCAGCCTAACGGGGACTCAAGAGACCCAGTACTTC. The rearrangement uses TRBV7-3 and TRBJ2-5; D may be TRBD2 (6 bases). Germline V gene sequence: CDR1 SGHTA, CDR2 FQGTGA. The CDR3 contains 14 residues.

This chain uses TRBV21-1 with TRBJ2-4; whether TRBD2, the table's D call, matches the DNA was not checked. TRBV21-1 is labeled a pseudogene. The CDR3 has 19 amino acids. The DNA for the CDR3 is TGTGCCAGCAGCAAAGTGGAAGAAGAGGGCAGGCACGACAAAAACATTCAGTACTTC. Its translation is CASSKVEEEGRHDKNIQYF.

The rearrangement joins TRBV7-9 to TRBJ1-1; D is uncertain. The CDR3 runs to 13 residues. Per germline, CDR1 SEHNR and CDR2 FQNEAQ (reference sequence). V dropped 4 bases and J dropped 0 bases, with 6 bases sitting between them. CDR3 amino acids: CASSSSLNTEAFF. CDR3 nucleotide sequence: TGTGCCAGCAGCTCATCATTGAACACTGAAGCTTTCTTT.

In this sample, this clone turned up a few times. The gene calls are TRBV6-1 and TRBJ2-7, with D possibly TRBD1 on 6 matching bases. Germline loops: CDR1 MNHNS, CDR2 SASEGT. The CDR3 is 14 amino acids. V lost 5 bases and J lost 2, with 13 bases in between. The CDR3 sequence: CASSYPTGTYEQYF. CDR3 coding DNA: TGTGCCAGCAGTTATCCGACAGGTACCTACGAGCAGTACTTC.

The rearrangement uses TRBV14 and TRBJ2-2, with 13 bases fitting TRBD2. V shed 0 bases and J 1 base; nucleotides not matched to a gene: 5. Germline V gene sequence: CDR1 SGHDN, CDR2 FVKESK. This CDR3 has 19 amino acids. The CDR3 loop is CASSQDQTSGRLNTGELFF. As DNA, the CDR3 is TGTGCCAGCAGCCAAGATCAGACTAGCGGGAGGCTGAACACCGGGGAGCTGTTTTTT. The variable domain in full, completed from reference TRBV14 and TRBJ2-2, reads EAGVTQFPSHSVIEKGQTVTLRCDPISGHDNLYWYRRVMGKEIKFLLHFVKESKQDESGMPNNRFLAERTGGTYSTLKVQPAELEDSGVYFCASSQDQTSGRLNTGELFFGEGSRLTVL.

This rearrangement joins TRBV9 to TRBJ1-3; D may be TRBD1 (5 bases). The CDR3 length is 14 residues. V was cut by 4 bases and J by 2 bases, with 10 bases left in between. Germline assignment: CDR1 SGDLS and CDR2 YYNGEE. Here the CDR3 reads CASSWGGAGNTIYF. In nucleotides, the CDR3 is TGTGCCAGCAGCTGGGGGGGGGCTGGAAACACCATATATTTT.

The rearrangement uses TRBV10-1 and TRBJ1-1; TRBD1 matches at 8 bases. The CDR3 length is 14 residues. Germline CDR1 and CDR2: WNHNN and SYGVQD (reference sequence). V lost 4 bases and J lost 1; bases outside the gene matches: 2. The CDR3 DNA reads TGCGCCAGCAGTGCAGGGGGCGAGAACACTGAAGCTTTCTTT. As protein: CASSAGGENTEAFF.

The V and J genes are TRBV2 and TRBJ1-4; D call uncertain. From germline, CDR1 is SNHLY and CDR2 FYNNEI. The germline V and J ends were trimmed by 0 bases and 1 base, with 9 bases remaining between them. CDR3 length: 16 amino acids. Written as DNA, the CDR3 is TGTGCCAGCAGTGAAGCTAATCTAAGAACTAATGAAAAACTGTTTTTT. Translation: CASSEANLRTNEKLFF.

The rearrangement uses TRBV5-1 and TRBJ1-1; possibly TRBD1 for D (6 bases). The V end lost 3 bases, the J end lost 7 bases, and 19 bases lay between the germline ends. This CDR3 has 15 amino acids. The germline V gene encodes CDR1 SGHRS and CDR2 YFSETQ. CDR3 DNA: TGCGCCAGCAGCTCCGGGGGGCCGCCCACGGGTGAAGCTTTCTTT. This translates into CASSSGGPPTGEAFF.

This clone was seen only once. V usage is TRBV5-1 and J usage is TRBJ1-6; TRBD1 aligns across 8 bases. With V trimmed by 3 bases and J by 10 bases, 9 bases remained unmatched. Germline V gene sequence: CDR1 SGHRS, CDR2 YFSETQ. The CDR3 consists of 15 residues. The CDR3 sequence: CASSSDRGMGSPLHF. Here the CDR3 DNA reads TGCGCCAGCAGCTCTGACAGGGGAATGGGATCACCCCTCCACTTT.

This clone was seen only once. This chain links TRBV19 with TRBJ1-1, with a tentative D call TRBD1 (6 bases). V lost 6 bases and J lost 1, with 12 bases in between. This CDR3 region has 14 residues. From germline, CDR1 is LNHDA and CDR2 SQIVND (reference sequence). CDR3 residues: CASRVRGANTEAFF. The CDR3 DNA follows: TGTGCCAGTAGGGTTCGGGGGGCGAACACTGAAGCTTTCTTT.

The chain uses TRBV28 and TRBJ2-7; TRBD1 aligns across 9 bases. V lost 7 bases, J lost 0 bases, and 4 bases stayed unmatched. The CDR3 is made up of 14 amino acids. Per the germline V gene, CDR1 is MDHEN and CDR2 is SYDVKM. CDR3 amino acids: CASIQDRGSYEQYF. In DNA, the CDR3 is TGTGCCAGCATTCAGGACAGGGGCTCCTACGAGCAGTACTTC. Filled out from reference TRBV28 and TRBJ2-7, the complete variable domain reads DVKVTQSSRYLVKRTGEKVFLECVQDMDHENMFWYRQDPGLGLRLIYFSYDVKMKEKGDIPEGYSVSREKKERFSLILESASTNQTSMYLCASIQDRGSYEQYFGPGTRLTVT.

The chain couples TRBV5-1 to TRBJ2-7, with no clear D. The length of the CDR3 is 14 residues. Deletions cut 3 bases from V and 0 bases from J, with 10 bases between. The germline CDR1 and CDR2 sequences are SGHRS and YFSETQ. Here the CDR3 DNA reads TGCGCCAGCAGCTGGGCGACCCACTCCTACGAGCAGTACTTC. Amino acids: CASSWATHSYEQYF. The full variable domain, completed using reference TRBV5-1 and TRBJ2-7, is KAGVTQTPRYLIKTRGQQVTLSCSPISGHRSVSWYQQTPGQGLQFLFEYFSETQRNKGNFPGRFSGRQFSNSRSEMNVSTLELGDSALYLCASSWATHSYEQYFGPGTRLTVT.

The chain is built from TRBV27 and TRBJ1-2; no reliable D call. The CDR3 contains 12 residues. Looked up from germline, CDR1 is MNHEY and CDR2 is SMNVEV (reference sequence). The V end lost 3 bases, the J end lost 7 bases, and 9 bases lay between the germline ends. The CDR3 spells CASSLPSGGYTF. DNA for the CDR3: TGTGCCAGCAGTTTGCCCTCGGGTGGCTACACCTTC.

The genes are TRBV19 and TRBJ1-1; tentatively, D is TRBD1 (5 bases). Trimming took off 6 bases at V and 0 bases at J, with 14 bases between the two ends. CDR1 is LNHDA and CDR2 is SQIVND in the germline V gene (reference sequence). CDR3 length: 15 amino acids. The CDR3 DNA reads as TGTGCCAGTAGAGATGAGGTAGGGGTGAACACTGAAGCTTTCTTT. Amino acids: CASRDEVGVNTEAFF.

This clone was seen only a few times. The J gene is TRBJ2-7, the V gene TRBV5-1; 10 nucleotides match TRBD2. This CDR3 contains 19 residues. Germline V gene sequence: CDR1 SGHRS, CDR2 YFSETQ. Unmatched junction bases numbered 12, after V lost 0 bases and J lost 0 bases. CDR3 amino acids: CASSLARLAGGPGSYEQYF. In nucleotides, the CDR3 is TGCGCCAGCAGCTTGGCCAGATTAGCGGGAGGACCGGGCTCCTACGAGCAGTACTTC. The whole variable domain, remainder taken from reference TRBV5-1 and TRBJ2-7, is KAGVTQTPRYLIKTRGQQVTLSCSPISGHRSVSWYQQTPGQGLQFLFEYFSETQRNKGNFPGRFSGRQFSNSRSEMNVSTLELGDSALYLCASSLARLAGGPGSYEQYFGPGTRLTVT.

The gene calls are TRBV28 and TRBJ2-7, with TRBD1 identical over 10 bases. V lost 5 bases, J lost 3 bases, and 7 bases stayed unmatched. Germline lookup yields CDR1 MDHEN and CDR2 SYDVKM. CDR3 length: 15 amino acids. The CDR3 reads CASSDRDRGYYEQYF. The CDR3, as DNA: TGTGCCAGCAGTGACCGGGACAGGGGATACTACGAGCAGTACTTC. The full variable domain, rest sourced from reference TRBV28 and TRBJ2-7, is DVKVTQSSRYLVKRTGEKVFLECVQDMDHENMFWYRQDPGLGLRLIYFSYDVKMKEKGDIPEGYSVSREKKERFSLILESASTNQTSMYLCASSDRDRGYYEQYFGPGTRLTVT.

This clone occurred once. The chain recombines TRBV11-2 with TRBJ2-7; D perhaps matches TRBD2 (6 bases). The V end lost 3 bases, the J end lost 5 bases, and 14 bases lay between the germline ends. The germline CDR1 and CDR2 sequences are SGHAT and FQNNGV. The CDR3 consists of 14 residues. The CDR3 loop reads CASSFSSGENEQYF. The CDR3, as DNA: TGTGCCAGCAGCTTTAGTAGCGGTGAAAACGAGCAGTACTTC.

Worth noting for this clone: It may be a read error: a sequence one base away is much more abundant. The V gene is TRBV7-3, the J gene TRBJ1-2, with 8 bases identical to TRBD1. Germline CDR1 and CDR2: SGHTA and FQGTGA. This CDR3 spans 15 amino acids. Written as DNA, the CDR3 is TGTGCCAGCAGCTTAGACCGACAGGGGATGTATGACTACACCTTC. Amino acid sequence: CASSLDRQGMYDYTF.

V is TRBV6-1 and J is TRBJ2-7, with TRBD2 matching 7 bases. J was trimmed by 4 bases and V by 1 base; bases with no gene match: 7. Germline loops: CDR1 MNHNS, CDR2 SASEGT. This CDR3 spans 15 amino acids. CDR3 bases: TGTGCCAGCAGTGAAGTTGTTTGGGGGGGTTACGAGCAGTACTTC. The encoded protein is CASSEVVWGGYEQYF.

This sequence joins TRBV6-4 and TRBJ2-1; D may be TRBD2 (7 bases). CDR3 length: 18 residues. Trimming stripped 0 bases from V and 3 bases from J, with 18 bases between. Per germline, CDR1 MRHNA and CDR2 SNTAGT. CDR3 amino acids: CASSDSQLGGGSYNEQFF. The CDR3 region has the DNA TGTGCCAGCAGTGACTCCCAATTAGGGGGAGGGAGCTACAATGAGCAGTTCTTC.

This clone was found once. This chain connects TRBV5-6 to TRBJ1-2, with 8 bases identical to TRBD1. V lost 0 bases and J lost 8; bases outside the gene matches: 6. The CDR3 runs to 14 residues. Germline V gene data show CDR1 as SGHDT and CDR2 as YYEEEE. The CDR3 DNA reads as TGTGCCAGCAGCTTGGTTCCCGGACAGGGCGGCTACACCTTC. Residues: CASSLVPGQGGYTF.

V is TRBV4-1 and J is TRBJ2-1; 9 nucleotides align to TRBD2. With V trimmed by 6 bases and J by 4 bases, 10 bases remained unmatched. Germline V lookup: CDR1 MGHRA, CDR2 YSYEKL. The CDR3 runs 16 residues. Here the CDR3 DNA reads TGCGCCAGCAGTCTAGCGGGACTAGCCGTTTACAATGAGCAGTTCTTC. Residues: CASSLAGLAVYNEQFF.

The rearrangement links TRBV28 to TRBJ2-3; the match to TRBD1 covers 7 bases. V gave up 11 bases and J gave up 2 bases; unmatched junction bases: 10. Per the germline V gene, CDR1 is MDHEN and CDR2 is SYDVKM. The CDR3 totals 14 residues. The CDR3, as DNA: TGTGCCGGGCCCAGGGGGATGAACACAGATACGCAGTATTTT. It codes for CAGPRGMNTDTQYF.

This clone was picked up one time. The V and J genes are TRBV5-4 and TRBJ1-1; 9 bases map to TRBD1. Trimming cost V 4 bases and J 7 bases; bases outside gene matches: 2. The CDR3 is 12 amino acids. Germline-derived CDR1 and CDR2 are SGHNT and YYREEE (reference sequence). The CDR3 nucleotides are TGTGCCAGCAGCGGACAGGGGTATGAAGCTTTCTTT. Translated, it gives CASSGQGYEAFF.

The rearrangement uses TRBV19 and TRBJ2-3, with 8 positions matching TRBD1. CDR3 length: 17 residues. With V trimmed by 6 bases and J by 1 base, 12 bases remained unmatched. CDR1 is LNHDA, CDR2 SQIVND, per germline (reference sequence). CDR3 residues: CASSLGTGPGGTDTQYF. The CDR3 region has the DNA TGTGCCAGTAGCTTGGGGACAGGCCCAGGGGGCACAGATACGCAGTATTTT.